This T cell receptor beta chain was identified in a study of T cell responses to AZD1222 COVID-19 vaccine. The CDR3 has 16 amino acids. From germline, CDR1 is SGHRS and CDR2 YFSETQ. The V end lost 2 bases, the J end lost 3 bases, and 12 bases lay between the germline ends. Sequencing used immunoSEQ multiplex PCR; TCRdb keeps in-frame clones, though not all of them. The sample has about 170,000 clones, around 90% seen once. This chain uses TRBV5-1 with TRBJ1-6; no clear D gene. This specimen consisted of peripheral blood, obtained on day 0 of AZD1222 vaccination. This receptor was obtained from an adult in good health. The CDR3 loop reads CASSFGRGVYNSPLHF. The CDR3 DNA is TGCGCCAGCAGCTTCGGCCGTGGGGTCTATAATTCACCCCTCCACTTT. Drawing the rest from reference TRBV5-1 and TRBJ1-6, the complete variable domain is KAGVTQTPRYLIKTRGQQVTLSCSPISGHRSVSWYQQTPGQGLQFLFEYFSETQRNKGNFPGRFSGRQFSNSRSEMNVSTLELGDSALYLCASSFGRGVYNSPLHFGNGTRLTVT.